This entry concerns a single T cell receptor beta chain. Antigen specificity is unknown. The hyperthyroidism was newly diagnosed and had lasted under 2 months; the patients were aged 18 to 65. Exclusion followed for patients with uncontrolled infection, other autoimmune disease, pregnancy or lactation. What was amplified from RNA transcripts were TCR beta CDR3 regions. The primer set for the first-round RT-PCR of the TCR CDR3 was HTBI. One entry per CDR3 protein results from TCRdb running MiXCR on the multiplex PCR reads. Of hundreds of thousands of distinct CDR3 sequences in the sample, 13% to 15% are singletons; the top ten hold approximately 10%. This specimen belongs to a study of T cells in Graves' hyperthyroidism and ophthalmopathy. On the study more broadly: Before any treatment, at initial diagnosis, peripheral blood was collected. General study results and limits: Ophthalmopathy, which appeared later, was predicted by the model a median approximately six months before onset.

This CDR3 comprises 12 residues. V was trimmed by 0 bases and J by 6 bases, leaving 3 bases between them. Germline CDR1 reads SGHTA; CDR2 reads FQGNSA. Sequenced: blood. V is TRBV7-2 and J is TRBJ1-5; D unresolved. The sequence was obtained from a woman under 30 with Graves' hyperthyroidism. The CDR3 region has the DNA TGTGCCAGCAGCTTAGCCACTCAGCCCCAGCATTTT. This codes for CASSLATQPQHF.